This TCR beta chain was sequenced during a study of blood T cell repertoires in COVID-19. Assay used: immunoSEQ multiplex PCR; TCRdb lists only in-frame clones, some missing. Of around 170,000 clones in the sample, about 81% were seen once. Looked up from germline, CDR1 is SNHLY and CDR2 is FYNNEI. CDR3 length equals 13 residues. V gave up 6 bases and J gave up 7 bases; unmatched junction bases: 4. Recruited during active infection, patients (from Seattle) were subsequently followed longitudinally. As concerns this clone: Other DNA sequences in the sample encode the same CDR3.

Sequencing was performed on peripheral blood. The receptor was derived from a woman of 80 years or more with COVID-19, enrolled during active disease. The rearrangement uses TRBV2 and TRBJ1-4; 8 bases are shared with TRBD1. In nucleotides, the CDR3 is TGTGCCAGCAGGGGTACAGGGGGTGAAAAACTGTTTTTT. Translating gives CASRGTGGEKLFF.